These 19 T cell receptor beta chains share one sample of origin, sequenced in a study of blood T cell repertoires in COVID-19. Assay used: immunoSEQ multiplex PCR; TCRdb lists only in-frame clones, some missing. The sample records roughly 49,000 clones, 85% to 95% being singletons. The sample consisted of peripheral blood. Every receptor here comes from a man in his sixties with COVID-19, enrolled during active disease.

The CDR3 sequence is CASSLTGGNSYNEQFF. CDR3 in DNA: TGTGCCAGCAGTCTCACGGGAGGAAACTCCTACAATGAGCAGTTCTTC. This sequence joins TRBV6-2 or TRBV6-3 and TRBJ2-1, with 7 nucleotides matching TRBD2. CDR1 and CDR2 from the germline V gene are MNHEY and SVGEGT. Trimming cost V 5 bases and J 0 bases; bases outside gene matches: 7. The CDR3 is 16 amino acids.

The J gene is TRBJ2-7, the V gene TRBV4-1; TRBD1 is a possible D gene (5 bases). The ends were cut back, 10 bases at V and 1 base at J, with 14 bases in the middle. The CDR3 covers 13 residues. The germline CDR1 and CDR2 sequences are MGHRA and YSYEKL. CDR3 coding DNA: TGCGCCACCGCGGCAGGGATATCCTACGAGCAGTACTTC. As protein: CATAAGISYEQYF.

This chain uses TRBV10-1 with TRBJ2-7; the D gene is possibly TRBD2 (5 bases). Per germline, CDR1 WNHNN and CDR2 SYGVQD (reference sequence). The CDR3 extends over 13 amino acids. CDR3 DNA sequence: TGCGCCAGCAGTGAGTCGAGGAGGAGGCAGTTCGTGGTC. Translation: CASSESRRRQFVV.

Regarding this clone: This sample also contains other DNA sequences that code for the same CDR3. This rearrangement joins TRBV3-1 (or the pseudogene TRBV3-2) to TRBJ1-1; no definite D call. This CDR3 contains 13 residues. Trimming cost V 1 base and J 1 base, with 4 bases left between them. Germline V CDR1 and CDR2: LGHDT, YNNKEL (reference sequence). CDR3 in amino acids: CASSQGGNTEAFF. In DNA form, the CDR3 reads TGTGCCAGCAGCCAAGGAGGGAACACTGAAGCTTTCTTT.

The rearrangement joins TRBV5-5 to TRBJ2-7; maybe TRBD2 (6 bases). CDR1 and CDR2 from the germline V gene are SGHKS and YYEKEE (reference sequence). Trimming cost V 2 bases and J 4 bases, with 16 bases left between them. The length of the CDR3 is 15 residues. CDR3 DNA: TGTGCCAGCAGCTTAGTCGGGACGGGGGTATACGAGCAGTACTTC. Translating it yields CASSLVGTGVYEQYF.

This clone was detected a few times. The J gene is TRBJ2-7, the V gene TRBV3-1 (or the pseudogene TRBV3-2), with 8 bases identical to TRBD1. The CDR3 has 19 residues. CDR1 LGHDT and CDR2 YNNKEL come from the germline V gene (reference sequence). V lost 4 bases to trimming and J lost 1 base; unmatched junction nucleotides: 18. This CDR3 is CASSPDRGPSSDASYEQYF. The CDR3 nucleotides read TGTGCCAGCAGCCCTGACAGGGGCCCCTCAAGTGACGCTTCCTACGAGCAGTACTTC.

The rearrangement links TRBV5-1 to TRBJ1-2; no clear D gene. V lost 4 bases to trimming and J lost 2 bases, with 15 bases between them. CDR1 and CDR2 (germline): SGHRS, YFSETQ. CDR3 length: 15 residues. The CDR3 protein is CASSPTAVGNYGYTF. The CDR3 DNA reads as TGCGCCAGCAGCCCCACTGCCGTCGGGAACTATGGCTACACCTTC.

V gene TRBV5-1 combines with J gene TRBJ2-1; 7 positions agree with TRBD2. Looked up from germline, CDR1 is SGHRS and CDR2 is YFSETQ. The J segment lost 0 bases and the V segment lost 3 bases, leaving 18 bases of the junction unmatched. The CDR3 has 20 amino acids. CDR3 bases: TGCGCCAGCAGCTGGGGACTGGGCGGGAGCCCTCTTAGCTCCTACAATGAGCAGTTCTTC. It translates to CASSWGLGGSPLSSYNEQFF.

CDR3 sequence reads: CASSQHGELFF. CDR3 sequence (DNA): TGTGCCAGCAGCCAGCACGGGGAGCTGTTTTTT. The V gene is TRBV6-2 or TRBV6-3, the J gene TRBJ2-2; D gene ambiguous. CDR3 size: 11 residues. Trimming stripped 6 bases from V and 7 bases from J, with 6 bases between. Germline CDR1 and CDR2: MNHEY and SVGEGT.

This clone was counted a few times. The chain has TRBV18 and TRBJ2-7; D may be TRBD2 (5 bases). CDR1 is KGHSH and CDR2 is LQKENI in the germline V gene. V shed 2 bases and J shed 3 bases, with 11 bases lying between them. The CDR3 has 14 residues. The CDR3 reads CASSPVLGNYEQYF. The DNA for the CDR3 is TGTGCCAGCTCACCAGTTCTCGGGAACTACGAGCAGTACTTC.

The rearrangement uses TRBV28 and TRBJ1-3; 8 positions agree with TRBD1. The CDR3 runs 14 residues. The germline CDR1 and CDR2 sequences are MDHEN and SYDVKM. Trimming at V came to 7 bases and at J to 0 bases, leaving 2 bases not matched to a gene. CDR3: CASKTGGSGNTIYF. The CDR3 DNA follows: TGTGCCAGCAAAACAGGGGGCTCTGGAAACACCATATATTTT.

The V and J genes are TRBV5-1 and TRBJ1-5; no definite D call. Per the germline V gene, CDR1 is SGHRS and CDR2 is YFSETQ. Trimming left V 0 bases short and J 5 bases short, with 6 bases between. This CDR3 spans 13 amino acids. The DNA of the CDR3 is TGCGCCAGCAGCTTGGAGCTGGATCAGCCCCAGCATTTT. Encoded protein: CASSLELDQPQHF.

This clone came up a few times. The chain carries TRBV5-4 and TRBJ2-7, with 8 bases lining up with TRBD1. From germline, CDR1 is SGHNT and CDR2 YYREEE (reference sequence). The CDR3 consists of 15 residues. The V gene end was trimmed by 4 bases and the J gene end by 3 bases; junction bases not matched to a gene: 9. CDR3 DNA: TGTGCCAGCAGCGAACCGGGACAGGCCAACTACGAGCAGTACTTC. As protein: CASSEPGQANYEQYF. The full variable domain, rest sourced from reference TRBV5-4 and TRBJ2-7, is ETGVTQSPTHLIKTRGQQVTLRCSSQSGHNTVSWYQQALGQGPQFIFQYYREEENGRGNFPPRFSGLQFPNYSSELNVNALELDDSALYLCASSEPGQANYEQYFGPGTRLTVT.

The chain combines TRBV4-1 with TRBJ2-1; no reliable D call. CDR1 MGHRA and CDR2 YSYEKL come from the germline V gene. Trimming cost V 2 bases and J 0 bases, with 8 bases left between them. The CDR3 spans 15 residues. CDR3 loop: CASSQQRNSYNEQFF. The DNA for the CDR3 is TGCGCCAGCAGCCAACAGCGCAACTCCTACAATGAGCAGTTCTTC.

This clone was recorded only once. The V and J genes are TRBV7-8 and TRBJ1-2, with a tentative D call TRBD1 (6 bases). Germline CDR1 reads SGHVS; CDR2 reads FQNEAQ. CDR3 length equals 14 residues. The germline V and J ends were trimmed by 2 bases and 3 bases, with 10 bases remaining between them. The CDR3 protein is CASSLSDRDYGYTF. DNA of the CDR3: TGTGCCAGCAGCTTATCGGACAGAGACTATGGCTACACCTTC. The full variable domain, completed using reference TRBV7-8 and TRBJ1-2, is GAGVSQSPRYKVAKRGQDVALRCDPISGHVSLFWYQQALGQGPEFLTYFQNEAQLDKSGLPSDRFFAERPEGSVSTLKIQRTQQEDSAVYLCASSLSDRDYGYTFGSGTRLTVV.

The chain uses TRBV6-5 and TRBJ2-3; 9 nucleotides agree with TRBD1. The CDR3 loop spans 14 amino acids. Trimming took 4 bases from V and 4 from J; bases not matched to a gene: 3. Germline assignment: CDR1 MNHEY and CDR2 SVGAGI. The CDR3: CASSFRQGADTQYF. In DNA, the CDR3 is TGTGCCAGCAGTTTCCGACAGGGGGCAGATACGCAGTATTTT.

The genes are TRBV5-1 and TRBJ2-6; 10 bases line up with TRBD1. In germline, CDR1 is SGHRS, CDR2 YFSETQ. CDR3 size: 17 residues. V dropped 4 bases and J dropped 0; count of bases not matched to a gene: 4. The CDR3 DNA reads TGCGCCAGCAGCCAGGGACAGGGGTTCTCTGGGGCCAACGTCCTGACTTTC. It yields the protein CASSQGQGFSGANVLTF.

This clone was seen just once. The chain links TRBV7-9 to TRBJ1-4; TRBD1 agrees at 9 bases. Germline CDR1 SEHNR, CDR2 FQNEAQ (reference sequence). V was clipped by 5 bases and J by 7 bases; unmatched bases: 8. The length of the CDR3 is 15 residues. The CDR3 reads CASSPKTGGGEKLFF. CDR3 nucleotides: TGTGCCAGCAGCCCCAAGACAGGGGGGGGTGAAAAACTGTTTTTT.

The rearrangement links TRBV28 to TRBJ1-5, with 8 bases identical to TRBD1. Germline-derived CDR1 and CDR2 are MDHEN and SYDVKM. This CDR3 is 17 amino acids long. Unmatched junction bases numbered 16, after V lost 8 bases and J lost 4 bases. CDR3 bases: TGTGCCAGCGGGACAGGCCTTCAGGGTGGGGTAAATCAGCCCCAGCATTTT. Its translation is CASGTGLQGGVNQPQHF.